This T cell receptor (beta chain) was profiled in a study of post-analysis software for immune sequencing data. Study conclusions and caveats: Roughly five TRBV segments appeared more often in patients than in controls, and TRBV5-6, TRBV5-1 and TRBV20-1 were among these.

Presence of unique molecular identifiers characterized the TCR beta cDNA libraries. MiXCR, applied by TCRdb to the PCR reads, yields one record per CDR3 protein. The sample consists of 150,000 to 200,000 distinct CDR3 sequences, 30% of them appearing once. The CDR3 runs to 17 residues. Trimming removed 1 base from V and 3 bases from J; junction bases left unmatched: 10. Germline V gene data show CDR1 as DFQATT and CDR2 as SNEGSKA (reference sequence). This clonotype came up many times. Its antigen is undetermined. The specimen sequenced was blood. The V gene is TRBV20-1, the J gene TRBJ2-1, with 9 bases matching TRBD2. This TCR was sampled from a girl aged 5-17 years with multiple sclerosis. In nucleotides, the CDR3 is TGCAGTGCTAGAGCAGTGGCGGGAGGGTTCCACTACAATGAGCAGTTCTTC. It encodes CSARAVAGGFHYNEQFF.